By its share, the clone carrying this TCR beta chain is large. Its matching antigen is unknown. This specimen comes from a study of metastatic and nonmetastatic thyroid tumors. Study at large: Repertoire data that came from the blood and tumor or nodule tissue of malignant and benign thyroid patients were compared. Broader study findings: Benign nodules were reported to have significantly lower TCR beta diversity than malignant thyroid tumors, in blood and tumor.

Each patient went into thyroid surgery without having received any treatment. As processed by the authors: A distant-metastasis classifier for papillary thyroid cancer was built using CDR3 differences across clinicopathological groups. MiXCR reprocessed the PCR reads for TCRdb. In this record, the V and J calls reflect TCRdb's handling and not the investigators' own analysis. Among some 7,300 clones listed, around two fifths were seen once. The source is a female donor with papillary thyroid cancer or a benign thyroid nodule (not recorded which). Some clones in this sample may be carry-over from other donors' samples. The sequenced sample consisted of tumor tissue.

CDR3 region: CASSSVQNIQYF. The DNA of the CDR3 is TGTGCCAGCAGCTCGGTCCAAAACATTCAGTACTTC. The chain joins TRBV28 to TRBJ2-4; the D is unclear. The CDR3 runs to 12 residues. V lost 6 bases and J 5 bases, leaving 8 bases between the germline ends. The germline V gene encodes CDR1 MDHEN and CDR2 SYDVKM. The variable domain in full, with the rest retrieved from reference TRBV28 and TRBJ2-4, is DVKVTQSSRYLVKRTGEKVFLECVQDMDHENMFWYRQDPGLGLRLIYFSYDVKMKEKGDIPEGYSVSREKKERFSLILESASTNQTSMYLCASSSVQNIQYFGAGTRLSVL.